This TCR beta chain is from a study of shared clonotypes between healthy human individuals. V gave up 1 base and J gave up 3 bases, with 4 bases separating them. CDR3 size: 12 residues. Germline CDR1 and CDR2: SGHVS and FNYEAQ. Here immunoSEQ multiplex PCR was the method, and the copy in TCRdb shows in-frame clones only, minus some. The sample contains around 2,100,000 clones, roughly 95% of which appear only once. Study observations and caveats: The expectation was that sequencing depth would affect clonotype sharing among donors.

Worth noting for this clone: Its target is not known. It may be a read error: a sequence one base away is much more abundant.

Terminally differentiated effector memory CD45RA+ cells were excluded from the naive CD8 cells, which were CD45RO-negative and positively selected for CCR7. V usage is TRBV7-6 and J usage is TRBJ2-7, with D unclear. What was sequenced was naive CD8+ T cells sorted from blood. This receptor was taken from a man aged 18 to 29 in good health. CDR3 residues: CASSLGSYEQYF. CDR3 nucleotides: TGTGCCAGCAGCTTAGGCAGCTACGAGCAGTACTTC.